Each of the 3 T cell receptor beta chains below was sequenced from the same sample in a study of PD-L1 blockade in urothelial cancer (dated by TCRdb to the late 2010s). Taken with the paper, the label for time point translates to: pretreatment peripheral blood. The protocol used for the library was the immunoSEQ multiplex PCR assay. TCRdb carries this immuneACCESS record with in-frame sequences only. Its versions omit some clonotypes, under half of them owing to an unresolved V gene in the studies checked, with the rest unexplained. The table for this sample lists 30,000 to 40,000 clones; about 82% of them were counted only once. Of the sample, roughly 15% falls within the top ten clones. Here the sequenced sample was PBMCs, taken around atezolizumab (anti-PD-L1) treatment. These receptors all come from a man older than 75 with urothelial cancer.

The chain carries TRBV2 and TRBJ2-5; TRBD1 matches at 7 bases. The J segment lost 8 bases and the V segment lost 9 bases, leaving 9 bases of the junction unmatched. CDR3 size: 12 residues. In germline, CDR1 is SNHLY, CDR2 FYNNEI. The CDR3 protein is CASWDRKATQYF. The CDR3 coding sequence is TGTGCCAGTTGGGACAGAAAAGCAACCCAGTACTTC.

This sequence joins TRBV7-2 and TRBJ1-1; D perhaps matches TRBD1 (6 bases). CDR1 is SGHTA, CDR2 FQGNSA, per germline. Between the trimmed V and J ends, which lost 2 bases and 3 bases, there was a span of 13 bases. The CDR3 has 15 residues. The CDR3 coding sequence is TGTGCCAGCAGCTTAAGTCTTCAGGGGTACACTGAAGCTTTCTTT. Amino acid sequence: CASSLSLQGYTEAFF.

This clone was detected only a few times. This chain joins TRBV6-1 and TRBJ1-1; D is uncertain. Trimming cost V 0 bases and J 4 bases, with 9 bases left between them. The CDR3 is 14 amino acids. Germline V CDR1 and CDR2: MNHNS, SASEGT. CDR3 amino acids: CASSEARASTEAFF. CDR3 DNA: TGTGCCAGCAGTGAAGCGAGGGCAAGCACTGAAGCTTTCTTT.